Below, 26 T cell receptor beta chains from the same sample are listed, as sequenced in a study of PD-1 blockade in classical Hodgkin lymphoma. Data came from immunoSEQ multiplex PCR; TCRdb stores just in-frame clones and leaves some out. This table has over 90,000 clones, roughly 87% appearing once. All patients relapsed after autologous stem cell transplantation, and brentuximab vedotin exposure varied. Specimen: peripheral blood mononuclear cells (PBMCs), collected before the second cycle of nivolumab. The source is a human donor with classical Hodgkin lymphoma.

The chain is built from TRBV7-6 and TRBJ1-3, with TRBD1 as a possible D gene (5 bases). The CDR3 runs 13 residues. Germline V gene sequence: CDR1 SGHVS, CDR2 FNYEAQ. Trimming left V 5 bases short and J 14 bases short, with 19 bases between. The CDR3 is CASSTLTRENLYF. Here the CDR3 DNA reads TGTGCCAGCAGCACCCTTACCAGGGAGAATTTATATTTT. Full variable domain (missing parts from reference TRBV7-6 and TRBJ1-3): GAGVSQSPRYKVTKRGQDVALRCDPISGHVSLYWYRQALGQGPEFLTYFNYEAQQDKSGLPNDRFSAERPEGSISTLTIQRTEQRDSAMYRCASSTLTRENLYFGEGSWLTVV.

The chain is built from TRBV28 and TRBJ2-1; 8 bases are a match to TRBD2. The ends lost 2 bases at V and 10 bases at J; junction bases unmatched: 7. This CDR3 region has 14 residues. In germline, CDR1 is MDHEN, CDR2 SYDVKM. CDR3: CASSLRAGGFEQFF. The CDR3 coding sequence is TGTGCCAGCAGTTTAAGGGCGGGAGGCTTCGAGCAGTTCTTC.

The chain has TRBV27 and TRBJ2-7; 12 bases are shared with TRBD2. V was clipped by 5 bases and J by 6 bases; unmatched bases: 5. CDR1 and CDR2 (germline): MNHEY, SMNVEV (reference sequence). CDR3 size: 14 residues. DNA of the CDR3: TGTGCCAGCAGTCGCGGGACTAGCGGGTTCGAGCAGTACTTC. It encodes CASSRGTSGFEQYF.

This chain links TRBV19 with TRBJ2-2, with TRBD2 identical over 9 bases. The germline V gene has CDR1 LNHDA and CDR2 SQIVND (reference sequence). The CDR3 is 16 residues long. V was clipped by 3 bases and J by 7 bases; unmatched bases: 9. CDR3 residues: CASSIRVREGHGELFF. The CDR3 nucleotides are TGTGCCAGTAGTATCCGGGTGCGGGAGGGCCACGGGGAGCTGTTTTTT.

V gene TRBV27 combines with J gene TRBJ1-2, with D uncertain. CDR3 length: 12 amino acids. The germline V and J ends were trimmed by 2 bases and 2 bases, with 3 bases remaining between them. Germline V gene sequence: CDR1 MNHEY, CDR2 SMNVEV (reference sequence). The CDR3 is CASSLGNYGYTF. CDR3 sequence (DNA): TGTGCCAGCAGTTTAGGAAACTATGGCTACACCTTC.

The genes are TRBV5-8 and TRBJ2-7; 7 bases match TRBD1. The ends lost 8 bases at V and 0 bases at J; junction bases unmatched: 5. CDR3 length: 13 residues. In germline, CDR1 is SGHTS, CDR2 YDEGEE. The CDR3 region has the DNA TGTGCCAGAGGGGACAGCAACTCCTACGAGCAGTACTTC. It yields the protein CARGDSNSYEQYF. Full variable domain (missing parts from reference TRBV5-8 and TRBJ2-7): EAGVTQSPTHLIKTRGQQATLRCSPISGHTSVYWYQQALGLGLQFLLWYDEGEERNRGNFPPRFSGRQFPNYSSELNVNALELEDSALYLCARGDSNSYEQYFGPGTRLTVT.

CDR3 loop: CASGSESGVNQPQHF. The CDR3 DNA is TGTGCCAGCGGAAGTGAATCGGGGGTTAATCAGCCCCAGCATTTT. J is TRBJ1-5 and V is TRBV28; TRBD1 is a possible D gene (5 bases). The CDR3 has 15 residues. Germline lookup yields CDR1 MDHEN and CDR2 SYDVKM. Trimming shortened V by 8 bases and J by 4 bases, and 18 bases separated the two germline ends.

CDR3 sequence reads: CASSPGQGNTGELFF. CDR3 coding DNA: TGCGCCAGCAGCCCGGGACAGGGAAACACCGGGGAGCTGTTTTTT. The chain couples TRBV5-1 to TRBJ2-2; TRBD1 agrees at 9 bases. Per the germline V gene, CDR1 is SGHRS and CDR2 is YFSETQ. J gave up 2 bases and V 4 bases, and 3 bases lay outside the gene matches. The CDR3 is made up of 15 amino acids. The full variable domain, with the rest looked up from reference TRBV5-1 and TRBJ2-2, is KAGVTQTPRYLIKTRGQQVTLSCSPISGHRSVSWYQQTPGQGLQFLFEYFSETQRNKGNFPGRFSGRQFSNSRSEMNVSTLELGDSALYLCASSPGQGNTGELFFGEGSRLTVL.

This chain uses TRBV10-3 with TRBJ2-7; 7 positions match TRBD2. Per germline, CDR1 ENHRY and CDR2 SYGVKD. The ends lost 3 bases at V and 5 bases at J; junction bases unmatched: 7. The CDR3 contains 14 residues. The CDR3 loop is CAISETGGSNEQYF. The CDR3 bases are TGTGCCATCAGTGAAACCGGGGGGTCCAACGAGCAGTACTTC.

CDR3 nucleotides: TGTGCCAGCAGTCATATACAGGGGAGCACTGAAGCTTTCTTT. This codes for CASSHIQGSTEAFF. This chain connects TRBV6-1 to TRBJ1-1; TRBD1 agrees at 7 bases. The V and J ends lost 5 bases and 4 bases, in that order; junction bases with no gene match: 7. Per germline, CDR1 MNHNS and CDR2 SASEGT. The CDR3 totals 14 residues.

This sequence joins TRBV19 and TRBJ2-3; D gene ambiguous. The germline V and J ends were trimmed by 3 bases and 2 bases, with 9 bases remaining between them. This CDR3 spans 14 amino acids. CDR1 and CDR2 (germline): LNHDA, SQIVND (reference sequence). The CDR3 loop reads CASSIVAATDTQYF. In DNA, the CDR3 is TGTGCCAGTAGTATTGTAGCAGCCACAGATACGCAGTATTTT.

The table lists this clone with a count of one. The V gene is TRBV6-1, the J gene TRBJ2-7, with D possibly being TRBD1 or TRBD2 (5 bases each). V was cut by 7 bases and J by 2 bases, with 15 bases left in between. The CDR3 contains 14 residues. Germline CDR1 reads MNHNS; CDR2 reads SASEGT. CDR3 sequence reads: CASTLWGPTYEQYF. In DNA, the CDR3 is TGTGCCAGCACTCTGTGGGGACCTACCTACGAGCAGTACTTC.

This chain uses TRBV5-1 with TRBJ2-3, with D tentatively TRBD1 or TRBD2 (5 bases each). Germline CDR1 reads SGHRS; CDR2 reads YFSETQ. The CDR3 has 12 amino acids. V lost 5 bases to trimming and J lost 3 bases, with 7 bases between them. In nucleotides, the CDR3 is TGCGCCAGCAGGAGGGGAACAGATACGCAGTATTTT. Translation gives CASRRGTDTQYF.

The rearrangement joins TRBV5-4 to TRBJ2-7; D gene ambiguous. Per germline, CDR1 SGHNT and CDR2 YYREEE (reference sequence). V shed 0 bases and J shed 1 base, with 8 bases lying between them. The CDR3 totals 14 residues. CDR3 amino acids: CASSLGQPSYEQYF. The CDR3 bases are TGTGCCAGCAGCTTGGGCCAGCCGTCCTACGAGCAGTACTTC.

The chain recombines TRBV15 with TRBJ2-1; TRBD1 matches at 8 bases. The length of the CDR3 is 15 residues. The J segment lost 9 bases and the V segment lost 6 bases, leaving 13 bases of the junction unmatched. The germline gives CDR1 LNHNV, CDR2 YYDKDF (reference sequence). This chain's CDR3 is CATSLRQGRRGEQFF. In nucleotides, the CDR3 is TGTGCCACCAGTCTGAGACAGGGGCGGCGTGGTGAGCAGTTCTTC.

The rearrangement uses TRBV5-4 and TRBJ2-7; 12 bases match TRBD2. The germline V gene encodes CDR1 SGHNT and CDR2 YYREEE (reference sequence). Trimming at V came to 4 bases and at J to 3 bases, leaving 8 bases not matched to a gene. The CDR3 is made up of 16 amino acids. The DNA for the CDR3 is TGTGCCAGCAGCCTTAAGACTAGCGGGAGCCTCTACGAGCAGTACTTC. Protein: CASSLKTSGSLYEQYF. The variable domain in full, with the rest retrieved from reference TRBV5-4 and TRBJ2-7, is ETGVTQSPTHLIKTRGQQVTLRCSSQSGHNTVSWYQQALGQGPQFIFQYYREEENGRGNFPPRFSGLQFPNYSSELNVNALELDDSALYLCASSLKTSGSLYEQYFGPGTRLTVT.

The chain combines TRBV7-9 with TRBJ2-5; tentative D call: TRBD2 (5 bases). Between the trimmed V and J ends, which lost 5 bases and 4 bases, there was a span of 17 bases. CDR1 and CDR2 from the germline V gene are SEHNR and FQNEAQ (reference sequence). The CDR3 runs 15 residues. In nucleotides, the CDR3 is TGTGCCAGCAGCCCCGGGCTAGCCGGCGGAGAGACCCAGTACTTC. Amino acid sequence: CASSPGLAGGETQYF. Together with reference TRBV7-9 and TRBJ2-5, the CDR3 gives the full variable domain: DTGVSQNPRHKITKRGQNVTFRCDPISEHNRLYWYRQTLGQGPEFLTYFQNEAQLEKSRLLSDRFSAERPKGSFSTLEIQRTEQGDSAMYLCASSPGLAGGETQYFGPGTRLLVL.

This sequence joins TRBV7-8 and TRBJ2-1; 16 bases match TRBD2. Germline V lookup: CDR1 SGHVS, CDR2 FQNEAQ. The trim removed 1 base at V and 10 bases at J, leaving 4 bases unmatched. The CDR3 consists of 16 residues. CDR3 sequence: CASSLVMGLAGGEQFF. The CDR3 region has the DNA TGTGCCAGCAGCTTAGTTATGGGACTAGCGGGAGGGGAGCAGTTCTTC.

The V gene is TRBV2, the J gene TRBJ1-6; weak D call: TRBD1 (5 bases). Between the trimmed V and J ends, which lost 5 bases and 0 bases, there was a span of 11 bases. The V gene's germline CDR1 is SNHLY and CDR2 FYNNEI. CDR3 length: 16 residues. The CDR3 coding sequence is TGTGCCAGCAGTCATGGGGGTTTCTCCTATAATTCACCCCTCCACTTT. Translation: CASSHGGFSYNSPLHF.

This sequence joins TRBV18 and TRBJ2-3; 7 positions match TRBD1. The V gene's germline CDR1 is KGHSH and CDR2 LQKENI. The ends lost 2 bases at V and 0 bases at J; junction bases unmatched: 5. The CDR3 sequence is 16 residues long. CDR3 DNA: TGTGCCAGCTCACCATCGACAGGGTTTAGCACAGATACGCAGTATTTT. Protein sequence: CASSPSTGFSTDTQYF.

The V call is TRBV5-1, the J call TRBJ2-7; D is uncertain. Germline V gene lookup returns CDR1 SGHRS and CDR2 YFSETQ. V lost 6 bases and J lost 3, with 16 bases in between. There are 14 residues in the CDR3. CDR3 nucleotide sequence: TGCGCCAGCACGCCCAACCGTTACAGCTACGAGCAGTACTTC. Translation gives CASTPNRYSYEQYF.

The chain has TRBV6-1 and TRBJ1-5; unclear D gene. V was shortened by 5 bases and J by 0 bases, with 8 bases between the two germline ends. This CDR3 contains 14 residues. Germline CDR1 MNHNS, CDR2 SASEGT. CDR3 region: CASSRGYSNQPQHF. The CDR3 nucleotides are TGTGCCAGCAGTAGAGGGTATAGCAATCAGCCCCAGCATTTT.

The chain employs TRBV11-3 and TRBJ2-1; 10 bases line up with TRBD1. The V segment lost 5 bases and the J segment 8 bases; nucleotides outside the gene matches: 3. The CDR3 sequence is 13 residues long. Germline loops: CDR1 SGHNT, CDR2 YENEEA. CDR3 residues: CASSMTGGDEQFF. The DNA of the CDR3 is TGTGCCAGCAGCATGACAGGGGGCGATGAGCAGTTCTTC.

This clone was seen just once. The chain joins TRBV10-3 to TRBJ2-3; possible D gene TRBD2, 5 bases. This CDR3 region has 13 residues. V shed 4 bases and J shed 7 bases, with 12 bases lying between them. Germline V gives CDR1 ENHRY, CDR2 SYGVKD. CDR3 loop: CAISGRSGHTQYF. CDR3 sequence (DNA): TGTGCCATCAGTGGGAGGTCCGGTCATACGCAGTATTTT.

CDR3 sequence (DNA): TGCGCCAGCAGCTTGGCGGACAGGGGGGACATTCAGTACTTC. Its protein product is CASSLADRGDIQYF. The rearrangement uses TRBV5-1 and TRBJ2-4; 10 positions agree with TRBD1. Germline V gene data show CDR1 as SGHRS and CDR2 as YFSETQ. The CDR3 totals 14 residues. V was pared by 0 bases and J by 8 bases, with 2 bases of the junction left unmatched.

This clone was detected only a few times. V gene TRBV7-9 combines with J gene TRBJ1-5; 7 nucleotides match TRBD1. The CDR3 covers 13 residues. CDR1 is SEHNR and CDR2 is FQNEAQ in the germline V gene (reference sequence). The junction had 3 bases not matched to a gene; V was cut back by 5 bases and J by 5 bases. The CDR3 reads CASSATGDQPQHF. CDR3 bases: TGTGCCAGCAGCGCTACAGGGGATCAGCCCCAGCATTTT. Drawing the rest from reference TRBV7-9 and TRBJ1-5, the complete variable domain is DTGVSQNPRHKITKRGQNVTFRCDPISEHNRLYWYRQTLGQGPEFLTYFQNEAQLEKSRLLSDRFSAERPKGSFSTLEIQRTEQGDSAMYLCASSATGDQPQHFGDGTRLSIL.